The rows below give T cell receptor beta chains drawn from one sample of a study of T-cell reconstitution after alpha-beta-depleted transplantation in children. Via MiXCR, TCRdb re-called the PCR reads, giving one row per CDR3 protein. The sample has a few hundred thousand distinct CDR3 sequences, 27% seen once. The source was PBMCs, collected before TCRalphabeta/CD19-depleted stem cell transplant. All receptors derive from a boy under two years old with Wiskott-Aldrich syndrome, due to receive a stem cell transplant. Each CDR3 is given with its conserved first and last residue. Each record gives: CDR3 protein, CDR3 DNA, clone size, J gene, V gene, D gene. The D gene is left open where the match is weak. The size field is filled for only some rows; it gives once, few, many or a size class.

CDR3aa: CAISDPTGGHTGELFF
CDR3nt: TGTGCCATCAGTGACCCCACGGGAGGCCACACCGGGGAGCTGTTTTTT
abundance: NA
j_gene: TRBJ2-2
v_gene: TRBV10-3
d_gene: TRBD2

CDR3aa: CASSFSRTLETYEQYF
CDR3nt: TGTGCCAGCAGTTTTAGTCGGACGCTAGAGACCTACGAGCAGTACTTC
abundance: NA
j_gene: TRBJ2-7
v_gene: TRBV12-3/TRBV12-4
d_gene: NA

CDR3aa: CASSSDGTGDNEQFF
CDR3nt: TGCGCCAGCAGCTCGGACGGGACAGGAGACAATGAGCAGTTCTTC
abundance: NA
j_gene: TRBJ2-1
v_gene: TRBV5-1
d_gene: TRBD1

CDR3aa: CASSLTSGSRAAFF
CDR3nt: TGTGCCAGCAGTTTGACTTCAGGGAGTAGGGCAGCTTTCTTT
abundance: few
j_gene: TRBJ1-1
v_gene: TRBV28
d_gene: NA

CDR3aa: CSVKGVGNQPQHF
CDR3nt: TGCAGCGTTAAAGGAGTCGGCAATCAGCCCCAGCATTTT
abundance: NA
j_gene: TRBJ1-5
v_gene: TRBV29-1
d_gene: NA

CDR3aa: CASSESGTGKAEQYF
CDR3nt: TGCGCCAGCAGTGAGTCAGGGACAGGGAAGGCCGAGCAGTACTTC
abundance: NA
j_gene: TRBJ2-7
v_gene: TRBV10-2
d_gene: TRBD1

CDR3aa: CASSLVLQSYEQYF
CDR3nt: TGTGCCAGCAGCTTGGTTCTGCAATCCTACGAGCAGTACTTC
abundance: NA
j_gene: TRBJ2-7
v_gene: TRBV5-6
d_gene: NA

CDR3aa: CASSLLPLAPLSNEQFF
CDR3nt: TGCGCCAGCAGCTTGCTTCCCCTAGCCCCTTTAAGCAATGAGCAGTTCTTC
abundance: NA
j_gene: TRBJ2-1
v_gene: TRBV5-1
d_gene: NA

CDR3aa: CAISRDRLYEQYF
CDR3nt: TGTGCCATCAGCCGGGACAGGCTCTACGAGCAGTACTTC
abundance: NA
j_gene: TRBJ2-7
v_gene: TRBV10-3
d_gene: TRBD1

CDR3aa: CASSQASYEQYF
CDR3nt: TGTGCCAGCAGCCAGGCTAGCTACGAGCAGTACTTC
abundance: many
j_gene: TRBJ2-7
v_gene: TRBV3-1
d_gene: NA

CDR3aa: CASSEVWGRDSYNEQFF
CDR3nt: TGTGCCAGCAGTGAAGTTTGGGGGCGGGACTCCTACAATGAGCAGTTCTTC
abundance: few
j_gene: TRBJ2-1
v_gene: TRBV6-1
d_gene: NA

CDR3aa: CASSLAAEVYDEQFF
CDR3nt: TGCGCCAGCAGCTTGGCCGCGGAAGTCTACGATGAGCAGTTCTTC
abundance: NA
j_gene: TRBJ2-1
v_gene: TRBV5-1
d_gene: NA

CDR3aa: CSAEAGVTDTQYF
CDR3nt: TGCAGTGCGGAAGCGGGAGTAACAGATACGCAGTATTTT
abundance: few
j_gene: TRBJ2-3
v_gene: TRBV20-1
d_gene: TRBD2

CDR3aa: CSARGLAGDSQYF
CDR3nt: TGCAGTGCTCGCGGACTAGCGGGAGACTCGCAGTACTTC
abundance: NA
j_gene: TRBJ2-7
v_gene: TRBV20-1
d_gene: TRBD2

CDR3aa: CASSSIRVSGTQYF
CDR3nt: TGTGCCAGCAGCTCCATACGCGTAAGCGGTACGCAGTATTTT
abundance: NA
j_gene: TRBJ2-3
v_gene: TRBV7-8
d_gene: NA

CDR3aa: CASSFYSIDRGTDTQYF
CDR3nt: TGTGCCAGCAGCTTTTATTCGATCGACAGGGGCACAGATACGCAGTATTTT
abundance: few
j_gene: TRBJ2-3
v_gene: TRBV28
d_gene: TRBD1

CDR3aa: CSAGQGARETQYF
CDR3nt: TGCAGTGCAGGACAGGGGGCGCGTGAGACCCAGTACTTC
abundance: NA
j_gene: TRBJ2-5
v_gene: TRBV20-1
d_gene: TRBD1

CDR3aa: CSARLFLGTSKTDTQYF
CDR3nt: TGCAGTGCTAGACTCTTCCTAGGGACTAGCAAGACAGATACGCAGTATTTT
abundance: NA
j_gene: TRBJ2-3
v_gene: TRBV20-1
d_gene: TRBD2

CDR3aa: CASSLGGGSTKNIQYF
CDR3nt: TGTGCCAGCAGCTTAGGGGGCGGGAGCACCAAAAACATTCAGTACTTC
abundance: NA
j_gene: TRBJ2-4
v_gene: TRBV11-2
d_gene: TRBD2

CDR3aa: CASNYRGENTGELFF
CDR3nt: TGCGCCAGCAATTATAGAGGGGAGAACACCGGGGAGCTGTTTTTT
abundance: few
j_gene: TRBJ2-2
v_gene: TRBV5-1
d_gene: NA

CDR3aa: CASSPGTSGTDTQYF
CDR3nt: TGTGCCAGCAGTCCCGGGACTAGCGGCACAGATACGCAGTATTTT
abundance: many
j_gene: TRBJ2-3
v_gene: TRBV12-3/TRBV12-4
d_gene: TRBD2

CDR3aa: CASSYPLGNEQFF
CDR3nt: TGTGCCAGCAGCTACCCCTTGGGGAATGAGCAGTTCTTC
abundance: NA
j_gene: TRBJ2-1
v_gene: TRBV6-2/TRBV6-3
d_gene: NA

CDR3aa: CASCLDGGATGELFF
CDR3nt: TGTGCCAGCTGCCTTGATGGAGGGGCCACCGGGGAGCTGTTTTTT
abundance: NA
j_gene: TRBJ2-2
v_gene: TRBV6-1
d_gene: NA

CDR3aa: CASRAGWYTGELFF
CDR3nt: TGTGCCAGCAGGGCAGGGTGGTACACCGGGGAGCTGTTTTTT
abundance: NA
j_gene: TRBJ2-2
v_gene: TRBV6-1
d_gene: NA

CDR3aa: CASSLMLAGVGNEQFF
CDR3nt: TGTGCCAGCAGCTTGATGCTAGCGGGAGTAGGGAATGAGCAGTTCTTC
abundance: NA
j_gene: TRBJ2-1
v_gene: TRBV5-4
d_gene: TRBD2

CDR3aa: CASSHRKGLANQFF
CDR3nt: TGTGCCAGCAGCCATCGGAAGGGACTAGCGAATCAGTTCTTC
abundance: few
j_gene: TRBJ2-1
v_gene: TRBV14
d_gene: TRBD2

CDR3aa: CASSLSSLGENIQYF
CDR3nt: TGTGCCAGCAGCTTATCCTCCCTTGGTGAAAACATTCAGTACTTC
abundance: NA
j_gene: TRBJ2-4
v_gene: TRBV7-3
d_gene: NA

CDR3aa: CAWTRGAASNQPQHF
CDR3nt: TGTGCCTGGACACGAGGGGCGGCTTCCAATCAGCCCCAGCATTTT
abundance: NA
j_gene: TRBJ1-5
v_gene: TRBV30
d_gene: NA